Below, 9 T cell receptor beta chains from the same sample are listed, as sequenced in a study of CD4 and CD8 cells across lung adenocarcinoma regions. Using its own MiXCR run on the PCR reads, TCRdb lists one record per CDR3 protein. The sample yields 8,000 to 10,000 distinct CDR3 sequences, approximately 48% seen once. Sequencing was performed on CD4+ T cells from the margin of a lung tumor. The source of these receptors is a female donor with lung adenocarcinoma. The CD4 and CD8 labels of this study may be unreliable.

The V call is TRBV6-5, the J call TRBJ2-3; 11 bases match TRBD2. The end of the DNA is better explained by TRBJ2-7, so the J call may be wrong. The CDR3 runs 14 residues. In germline, CDR1 is MNHEY, CDR2 SVGAGI. The CDR3 DNA reads as TGTGCCAGCAGTACTAGCGGGAGCTACAATGAGCAGTACTTC. This gives the protein CASSTSGSYNEQYF.

This chain links TRBV5-1 with TRBJ2-7; 11 bases align to TRBD1. The ends lost 7 bases at V and 6 bases at J; junction bases unmatched: 6. This CDR3 has 13 amino acids. Germline values: CDR1 SGHRS, CDR2 YFSETQ. The CDR3 nucleotides are TGCGCCAGCGGAAAGGACAGGGGGCTCGAGCAGTACTTC. It codes for CASGKDRGLEQYF.

This clonotype was detected only once. V usage is TRBV6-1 and J usage is TRBJ2-5; unclear D gene. The end of the DNA fits TRBJ2-7 better, so the J call may be wrong. Germline lookup yields CDR1 MNHNS and CDR2 SASEGT. This CDR3 is 13 amino acids long. The CDR3 loop reads CASSDRSSGEQYF. For the CDR3, the DNA is TGTGCCAGCAGTGACAGGTCATCGGGCGAGCAGTACTTC.

Relative to its sample, this clonotype is medium-sized. V is TRBV6-1 and J is TRBJ2-7; 7 bases line up with TRBD1. V gave up 8 bases and J gave up 0 bases; unmatched junction bases: 7. The CDR3 runs to 14 residues. Germline-derived CDR1 and CDR2 are MNHNS and SASEGT. The CDR3 here is CASGTAGGSYEQYF. CDR3 DNA sequence: TGTGCCAGCGGGACCGCAGGGGGCTCCTACGAGCAGTACTTC.

In its sample, this clonotype is medium-sized. The CDR3 protein is CASKKGLAENYEQFF. In DNA form, the CDR3 reads TGTGCCAGCAAGAAGGGACTAGCGGAGAACTACGAGCAGTTCTTC. The chain has TRBV6-6 and TRBJ2-1; TRBD2 aligns across 11 bases. Germline values: CDR1 MNHNY, CDR2 SVGAGI (reference sequence). CDR3 size: 15 residues. The junction had 12 bases not matched to a gene; V was cut back by 7 bases and J by 10 bases.

This clonotype was observed a few times. This rearrangement joins TRBV7-3 to TRBJ2-1; D may match TRBD1 or TRBD2 (6 bases each). The end of the DNA fits TRBJ2-5 better, so the J call may be wrong. The CDR3 is 14 residues long. Per germline, CDR1 SGHTA and CDR2 FQGTGA. The CDR3 DNA reads TGTGCCAGCAGCCCTGGGGGGCCCGGGGAGACCCAGTACTTC. Translating it yields CASSPGGPGETQYF.

This chain joins TRBV7-3 and TRBJ1-1, with D maybe TRBD1 (6 bases). V gave up 4 bases and J gave up 5 bases, with 11 bases separating them. CDR3 length: 13 amino acids. Germline assignment: CDR1 SGHTA and CDR2 FQGTGA. The CDR3 loop reads CASSSQGRTEAFF. CDR3 nucleotide sequence: TGTGCCAGCAGCTCACAGGGTCGGACTGAAGCTTTCTTT.

This clonotype was recorded a few times. The chain joins TRBV10-3 to TRBJ2-2; TRBD1 agrees at 11 bases. CDR3 length equals 16 residues. The germline CDR1 and CDR2 sequences are ENHRY and SYGVKD. The V and J ends lost 6 bases and 16 bases, in that order; junction bases with no gene match: 19. The CDR3 DNA reads TGTGCCATCAGAAACCCGGGACAGGGGGACACCGGGGCGCAGTTTTTT. Amino acids: CAIRNPGQGDTGAQFF.

Regarding this clonotype: Compared with germline, one end of the junction differs, possibly owing to a read error. The rearrangement uses TRBV6-1 and TRBJ2-2; D is unresolved. This CDR3 has 15 amino acids. CDR1 and CDR2 from the germline V gene are MNHNS and SASEGT. DNA for the CDR3: TGTGCCAGCGGAGTCCCGGCGGTGAGCACCGGTGAGCAGTTTTTT. This translates into CASGVPAVSTGEQFF.